These 27 T cell receptor beta chains originate from one sample sequenced in a study of blood T cell repertoires in COVID-19. The assay was immunoSEQ multiplex PCR, and TCRdb's table has in-frame clones only and misses some. The data show about 440,000 clones, about nine tenths seen once. Sequencing input: peripheral blood. All receptors derive from a woman aged 45-59 years with COVID-19, enrolled during active disease.

The rearrangement links TRBV18 to TRBJ2-3; D perhaps matches TRBD2 (7 bases). Germline V gives CDR1 KGHSH, CDR2 LQKENI. The CDR3 runs 15 residues. V shed 0 bases and J shed 4 bases, with 11 bases lying between them. For the CDR3, the DNA is TGTGCCAGCTCACCACCCGGGGAGGGGGCAGATACGCAGTATTTT. Translated, it gives CASSPPGEGADTQYF.

This clone was counted between two and nine times. The V gene is TRBV11-2, the J gene TRBJ1-6, with D possibly matching TRBD1 (6 bases). Germline V gene data show CDR1 as SGHAT and CDR2 as FQNNGV. Trimming took 4 bases from V and 7 from J, leaving 17 bases between them. This CDR3 contains 16 residues. In DNA, the CDR3 is TGTGCCAGCAGCTCCAACAGGGTTGTAATGAATTCACCCCTCCACTTT. Its protein product is CASSSNRVVMNSPLHF.

The chain combines TRBV7-2 with TRBJ1-4; D ambiguous. V was clipped by 5 bases and J by 0 bases, with 7 bases between them. CDR3 length: 14 residues. CDR1 and CDR2 from the germline V gene are SGHTA and FQGNSA. This chain's CDR3 is CASSRVATNEKLFF. The CDR3 DNA sequence: TGTGCCAGCAGCCGGGTTGCAACTAATGAAAAACTGTTTTTT. The whole variable domain, filled in from reference TRBV7-2 and TRBJ1-4, reads GAGVSQSPSNKVTEKGKDVELRCDPISGHTALYWYRQSLGQGLEFLIYFQGNSAPDKSGLPSDRFSAERTGGSVSTLTIQRTQQEDSAVYLCASSRVATNEKLFFGSGTQLSVL.

The CDR3 sequence: CATSDVPGEKLFF. In DNA, the CDR3 is TGTGCCACCAGTGATGTCCCGGGTGAAAAACTGTTTTTT. V is TRBV24-1 and J is TRBJ1-4; D not resolved. Germline CDR1 is KGHDR and CDR2 is SFDVKD. The ends were cut back, 3 bases at V and 7 bases at J, with 8 bases in the middle. The CDR3 is made up of 13 amino acids.

V is TRBV19 and J is TRBJ1-5; D is uncertain. The germline V and J ends were trimmed by 3 bases and 5 bases, with 8 bases remaining between them. The CDR3 has 13 residues. In germline, CDR1 is LNHDA, CDR2 SQIVND (reference sequence). The CDR3 DNA is TGTGCCAGTAGTATCCGGAGTTATCAGCCCCAGCATTTT. Translation gives CASSIRSYQPQHF.

As concerns this clone: Compared with germline, one end of the junction differs, possibly owing to a read error. The rearrangement uses TRBV29-1 and TRBJ1-1; possibly TRBD1 for D (5 bases). CDR3 length: 10 amino acids. Looked up from germline, CDR1 is SQVTM and CDR2 is ANQGSEA. The CDR3 protein is CSVGGREGFF. For the CDR3, the DNA is TGCAGCGTCGGGGGGAGGGAAGGTTTCTTT.

The chain has TRBV28 and TRBJ1-5; a possible D gene is TRBD1 (6 bases). The CDR3 loop spans 14 amino acids. Germline CDR1 MDHEN, CDR2 SYDVKM. V was trimmed by 6 bases and J by 7 bases, leaving 16 bases between them. In nucleotides, the CDR3 is TGTGCCAGCAGCACCCGGGGGGGCTACCAGCCCCAGCATTTT. Translating gives CASSTRGGYQPQHF.

The chain recombines TRBV10-3 with TRBJ2-3, with D maybe TRBD1 (6 bases). Germline V gives CDR1 ENHRY, CDR2 SYGVKD. Trimming took 7 bases from V and 4 from J, leaving 15 bases between them. The CDR3 is 14 amino acids. The CDR3 coding sequence is TGTGCCATCAACCCGGGGACAAATGCAGATACGCAGTATTTT. It translates to CAINPGTNADTQYF.

This chain links TRBV12-3 or TRBV12-4 with TRBJ1-2; a weak D match, TRBD1 (5 bases). Trimming stripped 8 bases from V and 7 bases from J, with 17 bases between. The CDR3 is 13 amino acids. CDR3 sequence reads: CASRWGREGGYTF. The CDR3 DNA sequence: TGTGCCAGCCGCTGGGGCAGGGAAGGTGGCTACACCTTC.

The chain is built from TRBV5-1 and TRBJ2-3, with TRBD2 matching over 9 bases. The V gene end was trimmed by 4 bases and the J gene end by 2 bases; junction bases not matched to a gene: 5. The CDR3 has 15 amino acids. Germline V CDR1 and CDR2: SGHRS, YFSETQ. CDR3 nucleotides: TGCGCCAGCAGCCGGAAGCGGGAGGACACAGATACGCAGTATTTT. It specifies CASSRKREDTDTQYF.

The chain recombines TRBV6-5 with TRBJ2-2, with a possible D match to TRBD1 (6 bases). The CDR3 totals 16 residues. Trimming shortened V by 0 bases and J by 0 bases, and 8 bases separated the two germline ends. Looked up from germline, CDR1 is MNHEY and CDR2 is SVGAGI. CDR3 sequence: CASSYSTGPNTGELFF. For the CDR3, the DNA is TGTGCCAGCAGTTACTCGACAGGCCCGAACACCGGGGAGCTGTTTTTT.

The chain links TRBV29-1 to TRBJ1-2; no firm D call. Germline V gives CDR1 SQVTM, CDR2 ANQGSEA. V was cut by 5 bases and J by 2 bases, with 12 bases left in between. The CDR3 consists of 13 residues. The CDR3 loop is CSVYGLGNYGYTF. CDR3 coding DNA: TGCAGCGTTTACGGACTGGGAAACTATGGCTACACCTTC. The entire variable domain, with the rest obtained from reference TRBV29-1 and TRBJ1-2, is as follows: SAVISQKPSRDICQRGTSLTIQCQVDSQVTMMFWYRQQPGQSLTLIATANQGSEATYESGFVIDKFPISRPNLTFSTLTVSNMSPEDSSIYLCSVYGLGNYGYTFGSGTRLTVV.

The chain links TRBV6-5 to TRBJ1-6, with a tentative D call TRBD1 (5 bases). The CDR3 contains 15 residues. V lost 5 bases and J lost 0, with 8 bases in between. Germline CDR1 is MNHEY and CDR2 is SVGAGI. The CDR3 loop reads CASSPDSSYNSPLHF. In DNA, the CDR3 is TGTGCCAGCAGTCCCGACAGCTCCTATAATTCACCCCTCCACTTT.

The J gene is TRBJ2-1, the V gene TRBV24-1, with 8 bases identical to TRBD2. The CDR3 runs 14 residues. Germline V lookup: CDR1 KGHDR, CDR2 SFDVKD. J gave up 5 bases and V 3 bases, and 2 bases lay outside the gene matches. CDR3 protein: CATSDPGLDNEQFF. The CDR3 bases are TGTGCCACCAGTGATCCGGGACTAGACAATGAGCAGTTCTTC.

The chain uses TRBV12-5 and TRBJ1-2, with 8 bases identical to TRBD1. CDR3 length equals 16 residues. The V and J ends lost 0 bases and 1 base, in that order; junction bases with no gene match: 4. Germline V gene data show CDR1 as LGHNT and CDR2 as FRNRAP. CDR3 region: CASGLVGQGDNYGYTF. Written as DNA, the CDR3 is TGTGCTAGTGGTTTGGTAGGACAGGGTGATAACTATGGCTACACCTTC.

The V and J genes are TRBV5-1 and TRBJ2-1; D perhaps matches TRBD1 (5 bases). Deletions cut 3 bases from V and 8 bases from J, with 27 bases between. In germline, CDR1 is SGHRS, CDR2 YFSETQ. The CDR3 is made up of 18 amino acids. The CDR3 protein is CASSSDFNRQLRQYEQFF. CDR3 nucleotide sequence: TGCGCCAGCAGCTCCGACTTTAATCGACAGTTACGGCAATATGAGCAGTTCTTC.

This chain links TRBV5-1 with TRBJ2-7; a weak D match, TRBD2 (6 bases). The V end was cut by 5 bases, the J end by 2 bases, with 14 bases between. The germline V gene has CDR1 SGHRS and CDR2 YFSETQ. The CDR3 loop spans 14 amino acids. CDR3: CASSPGDSTYEQYF. In DNA, the CDR3 is TGCGCCAGCAGTCCTGGGGACTCTACCTACGAGCAGTACTTC.

The sample holds one count of this clone. The chain employs TRBV6-6 and TRBJ2-7; 7 bases map to TRBD1. With V trimmed by 5 bases and J by 3 bases, 7 bases remained unmatched. The CDR3 runs 14 residues. Germline assignment: CDR1 MNHNY and CDR2 SVGAGI (reference sequence). CDR3 sequence: CASSGTAHFYEQYF. CDR3 DNA: TGTGCCAGCAGTGGGACAGCCCATTTCTACGAGCAGTACTTC.

This chain uses TRBV30 with TRBJ1-5; 7 nucleotides align to TRBD1. Losses at the gene ends were 4 bases for V and 7 bases for J; bases not matched to a gene: 10. The CDR3 has 14 residues. From germline, CDR1 is GTSNPN and CDR2 SVGIG (reference sequence). The CDR3 here is CAWTSDRFGQPQHF. CDR3 sequence (DNA): TGTGCCTGGACCTCGGACAGGTTCGGGCAGCCCCAGCATTTT.

This clone came up once. The chain combines TRBV9 with TRBJ2-3; the D is unclear. With 3 bases removed from V and 6 bases from J, the gap between germline ends came to 8 bases. This CDR3 has 12 residues. Germline loops: CDR1 SGDLS, CDR2 YYNGEE. The CDR3 is CASSATWDTQYF. In nucleotides, the CDR3 is TGTGCCAGCAGCGCCACTTGGGATACGCAGTATTTT.

The chain recombines TRBV6-5 with TRBJ2-1; 14 nucleotides align to TRBD2. V shed 4 bases, J shed 8 bases, and the junction held 4 bases outside the gene matches. The CDR3 runs to 15 residues. Per germline, CDR1 MNHEY and CDR2 SVGAGI. The CDR3 coding sequence is TGTGCCAGCAGTTGGACTAGCGGGGGGCGGGATGAGCAGTTCTTC. The encoded protein is CASSWTSGGRDEQFF.

The rearrangement links TRBV24-1 to TRBJ2-3, with D perhaps matching TRBD2 (5 bases). CDR1 and CDR2 (germline): KGHDR, SFDVKD. Trimming pared 6 bases from V and 6 bases from J, leaving 9 bases between. The CDR3 totals 12 residues. The CDR3 nucleotides read TGTGCCACCAGTTCCACGGGGGATACGCAGTATTTT. Translation: CATSSTGDTQYF.

J is TRBJ2-7 and V is TRBV7-9; maybe TRBD2 (5 bases). V lost 6 bases and J 5 bases, leaving 20 bases between the germline ends. CDR3 length: 15 residues. CDR1 is SEHNR, CDR2 FQNEAQ, per germline (reference sequence). CDR3 protein: CASSPTRGAMDEQYF. The CDR3 DNA is TGTGCCAGCAGTCCTACCCGGGGTGCAATGGACGAGCAGTACTTC. The full variable domain, rest sourced from reference TRBV7-9 and TRBJ2-7, is DTGVSQNPRHKITKRGQNVTFRCDPISEHNRLYWYRQTLGQGPEFLTYFQNEAQLEKSRLLSDRFSAERPKGSFSTLEIQRTEQGDSAMYLCASSPTRGAMDEQYFGPGTRLTVT.

The rearrangement links TRBV3-1 (or the pseudogene TRBV3-2) to TRBJ2-7, with 7 positions matching TRBD1. This CDR3 contains 16 residues. The germline V gene encodes CDR1 LGHDT and CDR2 YNNKEL (reference sequence). Germline trimming cut 4 bases from V and 2 bases from J; bases unmatched to any gene: 11. The CDR3 here is CASSPHPGQIPYEQYF. The CDR3 nucleotides read TGTGCCAGCAGCCCCCACCCGGGACAGATTCCCTACGAGCAGTACTTC.

The chain recombines TRBV6-5 with TRBJ1-1; 7 bases match TRBD1. Germline CDR1 is MNHEY and CDR2 is SVGAGI. The CDR3 spans 15 residues. The V and J ends lost 2 bases and 7 bases, in that order; junction bases with no gene match: 10. The CDR3 reads CASSYPGQVGGEAFF. The CDR3 DNA sequence: TGTGCCAGCAGTTACCCTGGACAGGTGGGAGGTGAAGCTTTCTTT.

In its sample, this clone was seen a few times. This rearrangement joins TRBV4-2 to TRBJ2-1; maybe TRBD1 (6 bases). CDR3 length: 14 residues. Germline V gene data show CDR1 as LGHNA and CDR2 as YNFKEQ. V lost 4 bases and J lost 7, with 14 bases in between. CDR3 DNA: TGTGCCAGCAGCCTCGGGACACCCTCAAATGAGCAGTTCTTC. Its translation: CASSLGTPSNEQFF.

The chain uses TRBV27 and TRBJ2-2; TRBD2 matches 14 bases. Germline trimming cut 5 bases from V and 4 bases from J; bases unmatched to any gene: 3. This CDR3 region has 16 residues. In germline, CDR1 is MNHEY, CDR2 SMNVEV (reference sequence). This CDR3 is CASSPTSGGVTGELFF. DNA for the CDR3: TGTGCCAGCAGTCCGACTAGCGGGGGGGTCACCGGGGAGCTGTTTTTT.